This T cell receptor (beta chain) stems from a study of CD8 T cells in Susac syndrome. CDR3 length: 16 residues. V was pared by 2 bases and J by 2 bases, with 13 bases between. Germline V CDR1 and CDR2: LGHDT, YNNKEL (reference sequence). An amount of RNA that ranged from roughly 0.5 to 1 ug was reverse transcribed with random hexamers. Across 54 Vbeta and 13 Jbeta, immunoSEQ multiplex PCR amplified TCR beta CDR3. From the immunoSEQ multiplex PCR reads, TCRdb called clonotypes with MiXCR, one entry per CDR3 protein. The data hold fewer than 350,000 distinct CDR3 sequences, with 75% to 85% observed a single time. The sequenced target, TCR beta, came from blood CD8+ and CD4+ T cells.

V and J are TRBV3-1 and TRBJ2-4; possibly TRBD1 or TRBD2 for D (5 bases each). This TCR was sampled from a human donor with multiple sclerosis. Sequencing used CD8+ T cells from PBMCs. The CDR3 sequence is CASSQQGGWSKNIQYF. As DNA, the CDR3 is TGTGCCAGCAGCCAACAGGGCGGGTGGTCCAAAAACATTCAGTACTTC.